This T cell receptor (beta chain) was recorded in a study of cytomegalovirus exposure and HLA in healthy donors. Broader study findings: In presence/absence analyses, roughly uniform sequencing depth across donors was assumed.

60 Vbeta and 13 Jbeta primers were used in PCR. Generated by immunoSEQ multiplex PCR, the TCRdb table keeps only in-frame clones and is missing some. The table shows some 190,000 clones, with roughly 86% occurring only once. The V gene lost 8 bases and the J gene lost 1 base, with 6 bases spanning the gap. CDR3 length: 12 residues. CDR1 and CDR2 (germline): MNHEY, SVGAGI. For this clone: Its target is not known.

Input material: PBMCs. This clonotype was sampled from a young woman in good health and CMV-seronegative. The V call is TRBV6-5, the J call TRBJ1-3; D is uncertain. The CDR3 loop is CASGGSGNTIYF. As DNA, the CDR3 is TGTGCCAGCGGCGGATCTGGAAACACCATATATTTT.